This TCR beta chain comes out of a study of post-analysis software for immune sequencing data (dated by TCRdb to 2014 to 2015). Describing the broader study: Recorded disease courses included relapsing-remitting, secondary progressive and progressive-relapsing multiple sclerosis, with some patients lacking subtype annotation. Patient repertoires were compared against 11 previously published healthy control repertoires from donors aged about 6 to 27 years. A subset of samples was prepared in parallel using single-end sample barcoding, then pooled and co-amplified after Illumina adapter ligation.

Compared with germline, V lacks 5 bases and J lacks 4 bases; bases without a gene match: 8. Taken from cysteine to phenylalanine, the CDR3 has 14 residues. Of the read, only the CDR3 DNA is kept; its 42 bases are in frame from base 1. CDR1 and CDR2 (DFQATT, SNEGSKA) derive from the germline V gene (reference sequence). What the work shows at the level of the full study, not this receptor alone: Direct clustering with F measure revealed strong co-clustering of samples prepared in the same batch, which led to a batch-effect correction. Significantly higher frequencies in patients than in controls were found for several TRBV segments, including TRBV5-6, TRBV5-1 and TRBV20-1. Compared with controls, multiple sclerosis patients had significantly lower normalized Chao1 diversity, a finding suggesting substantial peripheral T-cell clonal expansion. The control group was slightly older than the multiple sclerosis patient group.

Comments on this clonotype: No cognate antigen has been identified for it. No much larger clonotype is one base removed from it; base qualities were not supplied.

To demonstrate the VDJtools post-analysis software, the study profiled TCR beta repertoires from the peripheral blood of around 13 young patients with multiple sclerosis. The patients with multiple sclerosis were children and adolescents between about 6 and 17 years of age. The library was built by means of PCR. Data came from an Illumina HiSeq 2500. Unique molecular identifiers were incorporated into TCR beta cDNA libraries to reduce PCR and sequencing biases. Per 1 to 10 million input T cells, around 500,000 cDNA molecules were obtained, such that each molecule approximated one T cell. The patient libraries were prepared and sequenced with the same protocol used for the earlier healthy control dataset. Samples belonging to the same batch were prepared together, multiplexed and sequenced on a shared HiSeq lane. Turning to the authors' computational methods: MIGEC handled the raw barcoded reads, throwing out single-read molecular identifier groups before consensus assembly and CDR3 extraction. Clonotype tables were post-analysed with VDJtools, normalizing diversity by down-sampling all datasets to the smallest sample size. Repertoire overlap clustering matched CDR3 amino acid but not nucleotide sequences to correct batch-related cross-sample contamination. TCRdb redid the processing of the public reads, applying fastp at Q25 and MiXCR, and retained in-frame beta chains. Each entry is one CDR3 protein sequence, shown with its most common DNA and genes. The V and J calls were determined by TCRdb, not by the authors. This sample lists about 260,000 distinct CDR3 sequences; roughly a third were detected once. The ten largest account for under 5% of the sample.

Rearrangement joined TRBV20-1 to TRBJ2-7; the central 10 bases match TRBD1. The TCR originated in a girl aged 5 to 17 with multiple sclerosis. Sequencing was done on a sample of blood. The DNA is TGCAGTGCTGGACCGGGACAGGGGACGTACGAGCAGTACTTC. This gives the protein CSAGPGQGTYEQYF.